These 32 T cell receptor beta chains came from one sample sequenced in a study of spatial heterogeneity in lung cancer. Indicated time point: sample taken at primary tumor resection. TCRdb reprocessed the 5' RACE reads via MiXCR and lists one record per CDR3 protein. This table has about 27,000 distinct CDR3 sequences, under 8.5% appearing once. These receptors' antigens are unknown. Study-level results: Counts of expanded intratumoral alpha and beta TCRs tracked tumor mutation counts.

The sample here was lung tumor tissue, taken at surgery. The receptor source for this set is a male donor with early-stage non-small cell lung cancer.

This clonotype was detected a few times. This chain joins TRBV7-9 and TRBJ2-7, with D perhaps TRBD1 (5 bases). CDR1 is SEHNR and CDR2 is FQNEAQ in the germline V gene (reference sequence). The CDR3 contains 13 residues. V lost 5 bases, J lost 4 bases, and 12 bases lay in between. The CDR3 DNA reads TGTGCCAGCAGCCAAACGGACACTTACGAGCAGTACTTC. Translated, it gives CASSQTDTYEQYF.

The J gene is TRBJ1-3, the V gene TRBV20-1; perhaps TRBD1 as D (6 bases). Germline-derived CDR1 and CDR2 are DFQATT and SNEGSKA (reference sequence). CDR3 length equals 12 residues. The CDR3 reads CSASETGNTIYF. In DNA, the CDR3 is TGCTCGGCATCAGAAACAGGGAACACCATATATTTT.

This clonotype was observed at least ten times. The chain uses TRBV6-5 and TRBJ1-6; TRBD1 is a possible D gene (5 bases). CDR1 is MNHEY and CDR2 is SVGAGI in the germline V gene. CDR3 length: 17 amino acids. Trimming pared 2 bases from V and 0 bases from J, leaving 11 bases between. The CDR3 reads CASSYQGALSYNSPLHF. The CDR3 nucleotides read TGTGCCAGCAGTTACCAGGGTGCCCTCTCCTATAATTCACCCCTCCACTTT.

The V call is TRBV7-9, the J call TRBJ2-1, with TRBD2 identical over 7 bases. The CDR3 extends over 15 amino acids. Losses at the gene ends were 5 bases for V and 3 bases for J; bases not matched to a gene: 7. Germline V gene data show CDR1 as SEHNR and CDR2 as FQNEAQ (reference sequence). CDR3 in DNA: TGTGCCAGCAGCCGCCGCGGGGGAGACTACAATGAGCAGTTCTTC. The encoded protein is CASSRRGGDYNEQFF. Filled out from reference TRBV7-9 and TRBJ2-1, the complete variable domain reads DTGVSQNPRHKITKRGQNVTFRCDPISEHNRLYWYRQTLGQGPEFLTYFQNEAQLEKSRLLSDRFSAERPKGSFSTLEIQRTEQGDSAMYLCASSRRGGDYNEQFFGPGTRLTVL.

A few counts support this clonotype. V gene TRBV7-2 combines with J gene TRBJ2-1, with a tentative D call TRBD2 (6 bases). Germline V gene sequence: CDR1 SGHTA, CDR2 FQGNSA. This CDR3 has 17 residues. Trimming removed 6 bases at V and 0 bases at J, with 18 bases between. CDR3 sequence reads: CASRPTSLSSSYNEQFF. DNA for the CDR3: TGTGCCAGCAGGCCTACTAGCTTGTCAAGCTCCTACAATGAGCAGTTCTTC.

A few counts support this clonotype. The chain has TRBV3-1 and TRBJ2-5; a weak D match, TRBD2 (5 bases). Germline V gene sequence: CDR1 LGHDT, CDR2 YNNKEL (reference sequence). The V end lost 4 bases, the J end lost 0 bases, and 12 bases lay between the germline ends. This CDR3 contains 15 residues. DNA of the CDR3: TGTGCCAGCAGCCTCCGGCCGGACTACCAAGAGACCCAGTACTTC. Translation gives CASSLRPDYQETQYF.

This clonotype was detected many times. The DNA is left out, because the CDR3 cannot be placed on it with certainty; the CDR3 is given as TCRdb lists it. V usage is TRBV12-3 or TRBV12-4 and J usage is TRBJ1-3. The CDR3 adds up to 14 amino acids, both ends counted. This chain's CDR3 is CASSILGSGNTIYF.

This clonotype was seen ten or more times. CDR3 region: CAISLQLAGAYNEQFF. As DNA, the CDR3 is TGTGCCATCAGCCTCCAGCTAGCGGGGGCCTACAATGAGCAGTTCTTC. V is TRBV10-3 and J is TRBJ2-1; 10 bases fit TRBD2. The CDR3 covers 16 residues. Germline V gene data show CDR1 as ENHRY and CDR2 as SYGVKD. J was trimmed by 2 bases and V by 6 bases; bases with no gene match: 7.

This clonotype was seen many times. The chain links TRBV5-1 to TRBJ2-1; D may be TRBD2 (6 bases). This CDR3 contains 14 residues. Germline loops: CDR1 SGHRS, CDR2 YFSETQ. V shed 1 base and J shed 6 bases, with 11 bases lying between them. The CDR3 nucleotides are TGCGCCAGCAGCTTGATTAGCGGTATCAATGAGCAGTTCTTC. Translated, it gives CASSLISGINEQFF. Combining the CDR3 with reference TRBV5-1 and TRBJ2-1 gives the whole variable domain KAGVTQTPRYLIKTRGQQVTLSCSPISGHRSVSWYQQTPGQGLQFLFEYFSETQRNKGNFPGRFSGRQFSNSRSEMNVSTLELGDSALYLCASSLISGINEQFFGPGTRLTVL.

The V and J genes are TRBV12-3 or TRBV12-4 and TRBJ2-7; no clear D. V dropped 6 bases and J dropped 0 bases, with 12 bases sitting between them. The CDR3 consists of 14 residues. The CDR3 here is CASSETLRSYEQYF. CDR3 DNA: TGTGCCAGCAGCGAGACACTGCGCTCCTACGAGCAGTACTTC.

Many counts were recorded for this clonotype. This rearrangement joins TRBV6-5 to TRBJ1-1, with a possible D match to TRBD1 (6 bases). Trimming took off 2 bases at V and 4 bases at J, with 14 bases between the two ends. The CDR3 covers 15 residues. Looked up from germline, CDR1 is MNHEY and CDR2 is SVGAGI. The CDR3 protein is CASSYRGQFGTEAFF. The CDR3 nucleotides are TGTGCCAGCAGTTACCGGGGGCAGTTCGGCACTGAAGCTTTCTTT.

This clonotype has ten or more counts. The V call is TRBV10-3, the J call TRBJ2-1; 9 bases agree with TRBD2. Germline-derived CDR1 and CDR2 are ENHRY and SYGVKD. This CDR3 has 16 amino acids. The V and J ends lost 3 bases and 3 bases, in that order; junction bases with no gene match: 6. The CDR3 region has the DNA TGTGCCATCAGTGAAGTAATAGCGGGGGTCTACAATGAGCAGTTCTTC. It specifies CAISEVIAGVYNEQFF.

This clonotype was detected many times. The V gene is TRBV4-3, the J gene TRBJ2-3, with D possibly being TRBD1 (6 bases). V was trimmed by 0 bases and J by 2 bases, leaving 12 bases between them. CDR1 LGHNA and CDR2 YSLEER come from the germline V gene. This CDR3 contains 16 residues. The CDR3 loop reads CASSQDQGLDTDTQYF. The CDR3 region has the DNA TGCGCCAGCAGCCAAGATCAGGGGCTCGACACAGATACGCAGTATTTT.

This clonotype has just a few counts. The chain links TRBV4-2 to TRBJ2-5; TRBD2 matches 12 bases. The germline CDR1 and CDR2 sequences are LGHNA and YNFKEQ. Germline trimming cut 4 bases from V and 2 bases from J; bases unmatched to any gene: 8. The CDR3 covers 17 residues. DNA for the CDR3: TGTGCCAGCAGCCGTCGACTAGCGGGGGCCGGACAAGAGACCCAGTACTTC. Amino acids: CASSRRLAGAGQETQYF.

V usage is TRBV28 and J usage is TRBJ2-3; 9 bases match TRBD1. Germline V CDR1 and CDR2: MDHEN, SYDVKM. There are 15 residues in the CDR3. The junction had 6 bases not matched to a gene; V was cut back by 3 bases and J by 5 bases. CDR3 in DNA: TGTGCCAGCAGTTTCCCGGGACAGGGACGAGATACGCAGTATTTT. This codes for CASSFPGQGRDTQYF.

This clonotype has more than one count but fewer than ten. The chain carries TRBV2 and TRBJ2-1; 10 nucleotides line up with TRBD2. The germline V gene has CDR1 SNHLY and CDR2 FYNNEI. The CDR3 totals 15 residues. With V trimmed by 6 bases and J by 0 bases, 2 bases remained unmatched. The CDR3 sequence: CASSASGSSYNEQFF. The CDR3 DNA reads TGTGCCAGCAGCGCTAGCGGGAGCTCCTACAATGAGCAGTTCTTC.

This clonotype occurred many times. This chain links TRBV27 with TRBJ2-7, with a possible D match to TRBD2 (7 bases). Trimming removed 6 bases at V and 5 bases at J, with 11 bases between. This CDR3 has 12 amino acids. Germline CDR1 is MNHEY and CDR2 is SMNVEV (reference sequence). CDR3 coding DNA: TGTGCCAGCAGGGGGGGGCCCAACGAGCAGTACTTC. It translates to CASRGGPNEQYF.

Ten or more counts support this clonotype. The chain has TRBV7-8 and TRBJ1-5; D possibly corresponds to TRBD1 (5 bases). Germline V gene data show CDR1 as SGHVS and CDR2 as FQNEAQ. Trimming shortened V by 6 bases and J by 0 bases, and 12 bases separated the two germline ends. This CDR3 contains 15 residues. CDR3 amino acids: CASRPDTSSNQPQHF. The CDR3 nucleotides read TGTGCCAGCAGGCCGGACACCAGTAGCAATCAGCCCCAGCATTTT.

This clonotype was seen many times. The chain couples TRBV7-9 to TRBJ2-7; D uncertain. Germline V gene lookup returns CDR1 SEHNR and CDR2 FQNEAQ (reference sequence). V lost 1 base and J lost 3, with 13 bases in between. This CDR3 has 15 residues. The CDR3 DNA follows: TGTGCCAGCAGCTTAGGGGAAGTTTCCCACTACGAGCAGTACTTC. It yields the protein CASSLGEVSHYEQYF.

There are many counts of this clonotype. The genes are TRBV4-2 and TRBJ2-7; 9 nucleotides agree with TRBD1. Germline trimming cut 1 base from V and 0 bases from J; bases unmatched to any gene: 1. The CDR3 is made up of 15 amino acids. Germline V gene lookup returns CDR1 LGHNA and CDR2 YNFKEQ. DNA for the CDR3: TGTGCCAGCAGCCAAGGGGACAGGGACTCCTACGAGCAGTACTTC. It yields the protein CASSQGDRDSYEQYF.

This clonotype has a count of ten or more. The rearrangement uses TRBV20-1 and TRBJ2-2, with D possibly TRBD2 on 6 matching bases. CDR3 length: 14 residues. The germline V gene encodes CDR1 DFQATT and CDR2 SNEGSKA (reference sequence). Between the trimmed V and J ends, which lost 4 bases and 1 base, there was a span of 10 bases. This CDR3 is CSAISGGNTGELFF. Here the CDR3 DNA reads TGCAGTGCTATTTCCGGGGGGAACACCGGGGAGCTGTTTTTT.

This clonotype has at least ten counts. The chain joins TRBV7-9 to TRBJ1-1, with no clear D. Germline lookup yields CDR1 SEHNR and CDR2 FQNEAQ (reference sequence). CDR3 size: 15 residues. With 1 base removed from V and 1 base from J, the gap between germline ends came to 10 bases. The CDR3 is CASSLGHKRNTEAFF. In nucleotides, the CDR3 is TGTGCCAGCAGCTTAGGACATAAAAGGAACACTGAAGCTTTCTTT.

This clonotype was picked up a small number of times. The genes are TRBV6-2 or TRBV6-3 and TRBJ1-1, with D perhaps TRBD1 (6 bases). Germline assignment: CDR1 MNHEY and CDR2 SVGEGT. V was cut by 4 bases and J by 3 bases, with 15 bases left in between. There are 15 residues in the CDR3. CDR3 nucleotide sequence: TGTGCCAGCAGTTCCCGACAGGCGGGGGACACTGAAGCTTTCTTT. Its protein product is CASSSRQAGDTEAFF.

J is TRBJ2-7 and V is TRBV9, with no clear D. The CDR3 sequence is 14 residues long. CDR1 SGDLS and CDR2 YYNGEE come from the germline V gene. The ends were cut back, 4 bases at V and 0 bases at J, with 11 bases in the middle. As DNA, the CDR3 is TGTGCCAGCAGCAAGGCAGCCCTCTCCTACGAGCAGTACTTC. It is translated as CASSKAALSYEQYF.

This clonotype came up many times. This chain links TRBV29-1 with TRBJ2-1, with D possibly being TRBD1 (6 bases). V lost 7 bases, J lost 3 bases, and 19 bases lay in between. CDR1 and CDR2 from the germline V gene are SQVTM and ANQGSEA. This CDR3 has 15 amino acids. CDR3: CSGLGGTRSYNEQFF. DNA for the CDR3: TGCAGCGGATTAGGTGGGACACGAAGCTACAATGAGCAGTTCTTC.

This clonotype was found many times. V is TRBV20-1 and J is TRBJ2-3, with 12 bases lining up with TRBD2. The ends lost 4 bases at V and 9 bases at J; junction bases unmatched: 5. Germline CDR1 reads DFQATT; CDR2 reads SNEGSKA (reference sequence). The CDR3 extends over 13 amino acids. CDR3 region: CSATSGGARTQYF. Written as DNA, the CDR3 is TGCAGTGCTACTAGCGGGGGGGCAAGGACGCAGTATTTT.

By share, this clonotype counts as medium-sized. This CDR3 is CASSLARTSGDTQYF. CDR3 sequence (DNA): TGTGCCAGCAGCTTAGCGAGGACTAGCGGAGATACGCAGTATTTT. J is TRBJ2-3 and V is TRBV7-9; TRBD2 matches at 10 bases. CDR1 and CDR2 (germline): SEHNR, FQNEAQ (reference sequence). This CDR3 has 15 amino acids. The V and J ends lost 0 bases and 5 bases, in that order; junction bases with no gene match: 2.

The chain recombines TRBV5-1 with TRBJ2-1; 9 bases match TRBD2. The V gene's germline CDR1 is SGHRS and CDR2 YFSETQ. Trimming cost V 4 bases and J 4 bases; bases outside gene matches: 6. The CDR3 extends over 15 amino acids. Here the CDR3 reads CASSRGGAQYNEQFF. The CDR3 DNA is TGCGCCAGCAGCCGCGGGGGGGCCCAATACAATGAGCAGTTCTTC.

V and J are TRBV20-1 and TRBJ2-1, with unresolved D. This CDR3 contains 10 residues. Between the trimmed V and J ends, which lost 5 bases and 8 bases, there was a span of 7 bases. Germline V gene data show CDR1 as DFQATT and CDR2 as SNEGSKA (reference sequence). The CDR3 sequence is CSALHHEQFF. CDR3 DNA: TGCAGTGCTCTCCACCATGAGCAGTTCTTC.

This clonotype came up many times. The chain employs TRBV7-8 and TRBJ2-7, with 7 bases matching TRBD1. CDR1 and CDR2 (germline): SGHVS, FQNEAQ. This CDR3 is 12 amino acids long. V lost 1 base and J lost 6; bases outside the gene matches: 0. The CDR3 region is CASSLDRGEQYF. The CDR3 region has the DNA TGTGCCAGCAGCTTAGACAGGGGCGAGCAGTACTTC.

Ten or more counts support this clonotype. Written as DNA, the CDR3 is TGTGCCAGCAGTTACAGGGACAGGGAGATTGGCTACACCTTC. Translating gives CASSYRDREIGYTF. The genes are TRBV6-5 and TRBJ1-2; 9 nucleotides agree with TRBD1. V dropped 2 bases and J dropped 7; count of bases not matched to a gene: 5. The CDR3 contains 14 residues. CDR1 is MNHEY and CDR2 is SVGAGI in the germline V gene.

This chain joins TRBV6-2 or TRBV6-3 and TRBJ2-1; D possibly uses TRBD1 or TRBD2 (6 bases each). Germline CDR1 and CDR2: MNHEY and SVGEGT. CDR3 size: 18 residues. V dropped 6 bases and J dropped 9 bases, with 30 bases sitting between them. CDR3 in DNA: TGTGCCAGCAGATCGGATTGGGGGCGGGGCCTATCCGGGCCTGAGCAGTTCTTC. It is translated as CASRSDWGRGLSGPEQFF.